This TCR beta chain was sequenced in a study of blood T cell repertoires in COVID-19. Across the study: Italy, Spain and the United States were the sources of the convalescent and acute COVID-19 samples. Nucleic acid was either cDNA or gDNA, and it came from T cells, B-cell-depleted T cells, or PBMCs.

Authors' data handling: Amplification of reference gene primers provided the estimated nucleated cell counts. Assay: immunoSEQ multiplex PCR; the TCRdb copy retains only in-frame clones and omits some. That table is the source of V, J and clone size, and D and trimming were worked out from the DNA. The sample lists about 160,000 clones; approximately 80% were seen once. Trimming took off 10 bases at V and 0 bases at J, with 10 bases between the two ends. The CDR3 runs 12 residues. CDR1 and CDR2 (germline): ENHRY, SYGVKD. Sequencing was done on a sample of peripheral blood. V is TRBV10-3 and J is TRBJ2-7; perhaps TRBD2 as D (5 bases). The sequence was obtained from a woman aged 80 or older with acute or convalescent COVID-19. The CDR3 protein is CATTGSSYEQYF. CDR3 sequence (DNA): TGTGCCACCACGGGGAGCTCCTACGAGCAGTACTTC.